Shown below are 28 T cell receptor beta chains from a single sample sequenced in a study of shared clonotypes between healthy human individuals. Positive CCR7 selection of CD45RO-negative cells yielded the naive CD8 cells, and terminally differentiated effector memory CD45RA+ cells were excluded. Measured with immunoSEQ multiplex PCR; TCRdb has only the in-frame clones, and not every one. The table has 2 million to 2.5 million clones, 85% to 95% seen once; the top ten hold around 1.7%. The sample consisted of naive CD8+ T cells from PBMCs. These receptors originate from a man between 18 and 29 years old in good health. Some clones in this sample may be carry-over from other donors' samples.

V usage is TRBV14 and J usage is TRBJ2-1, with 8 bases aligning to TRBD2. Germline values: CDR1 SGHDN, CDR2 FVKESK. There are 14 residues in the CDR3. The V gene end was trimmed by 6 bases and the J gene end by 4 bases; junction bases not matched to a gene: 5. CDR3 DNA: TGTGCCAGCAGACCGCTAGCGGGTTACAATGAGCAGTTCTTC. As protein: CASRPLAGYNEQFF.

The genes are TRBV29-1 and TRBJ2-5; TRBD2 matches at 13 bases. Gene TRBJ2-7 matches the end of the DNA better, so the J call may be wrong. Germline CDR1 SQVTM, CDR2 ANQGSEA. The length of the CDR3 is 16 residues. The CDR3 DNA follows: TGCAGCGTTGAAGGGACTAGCGGGAGCCGCCCGTACGAGCAGTACTTC. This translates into CSVEGTSGSRPYEQYF.

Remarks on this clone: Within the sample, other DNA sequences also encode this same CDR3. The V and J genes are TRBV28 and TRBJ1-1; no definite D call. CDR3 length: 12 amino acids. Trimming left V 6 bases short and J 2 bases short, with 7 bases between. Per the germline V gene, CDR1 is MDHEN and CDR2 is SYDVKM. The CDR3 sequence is CASSPSNTEAFF. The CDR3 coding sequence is TGTGCCAGCAGCCCAAGTAACACTGAAGCTTTCTTT.

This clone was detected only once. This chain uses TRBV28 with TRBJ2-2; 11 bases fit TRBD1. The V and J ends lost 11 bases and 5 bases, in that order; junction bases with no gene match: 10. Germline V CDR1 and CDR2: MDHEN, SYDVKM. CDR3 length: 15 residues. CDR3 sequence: CAASTGTGGTGELFF. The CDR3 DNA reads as TGTGCCGCCTCGACCGGGACAGGGGGTACCGGGGAGCTGTTTTTT.

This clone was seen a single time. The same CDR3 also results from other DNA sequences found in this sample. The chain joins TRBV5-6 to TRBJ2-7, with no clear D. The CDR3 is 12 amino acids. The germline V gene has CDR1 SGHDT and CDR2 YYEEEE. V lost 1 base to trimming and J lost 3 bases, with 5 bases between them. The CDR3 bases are TGTGCCAGCAGCTTGAACAGCTACGAGCAGTACTTC. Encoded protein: CASSLNSYEQYF.

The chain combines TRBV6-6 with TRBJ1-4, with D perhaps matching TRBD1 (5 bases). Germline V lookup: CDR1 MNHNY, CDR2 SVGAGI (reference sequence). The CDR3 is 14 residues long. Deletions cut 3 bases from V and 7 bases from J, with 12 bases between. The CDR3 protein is CASSYGGEIEKLFF. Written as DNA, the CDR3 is TGTGCCAGCAGTTATGGGGGGGAGATTGAAAAACTGTTTTTT.

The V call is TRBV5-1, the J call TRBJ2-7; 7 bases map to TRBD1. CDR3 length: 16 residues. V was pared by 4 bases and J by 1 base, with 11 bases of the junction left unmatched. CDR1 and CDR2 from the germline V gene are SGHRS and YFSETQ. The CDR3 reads CASSPDPGQRSYEQYF. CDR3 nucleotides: TGCGCCAGCAGCCCTGACCCGGGACAGCGATCCTACGAGCAGTACTTC.

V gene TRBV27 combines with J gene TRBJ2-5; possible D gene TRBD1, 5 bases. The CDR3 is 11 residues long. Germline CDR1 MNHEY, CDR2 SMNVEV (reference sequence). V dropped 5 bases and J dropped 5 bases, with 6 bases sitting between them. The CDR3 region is CASSKGETQYF. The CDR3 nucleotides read TGTGCCAGCAGTAAGGGGGAGACCCAGTACTTC.

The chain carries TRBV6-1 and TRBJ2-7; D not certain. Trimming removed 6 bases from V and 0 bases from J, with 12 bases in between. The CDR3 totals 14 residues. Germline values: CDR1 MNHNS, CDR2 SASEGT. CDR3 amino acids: CASSPRADSYEQYF. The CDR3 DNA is TGTGCCAGCAGCCCCCGGGCCGACTCCTACGAGCAGTACTTC.

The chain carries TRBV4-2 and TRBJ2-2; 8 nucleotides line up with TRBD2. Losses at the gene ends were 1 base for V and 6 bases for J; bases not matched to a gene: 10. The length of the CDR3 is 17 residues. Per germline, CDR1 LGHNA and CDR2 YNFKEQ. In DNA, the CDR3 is TGTGCCAGCAGCCAAGGGCCGGGAGGGGTAACACCCGGGGAGCTGTTTTTT. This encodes CASSQGPGGVTPGELFF.

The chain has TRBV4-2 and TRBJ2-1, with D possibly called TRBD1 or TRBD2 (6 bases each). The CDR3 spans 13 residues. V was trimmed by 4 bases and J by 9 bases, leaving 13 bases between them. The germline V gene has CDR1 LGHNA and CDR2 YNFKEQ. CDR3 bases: TGTGCCAGCAGCCCGGTCGGGGGCGGTGAGCAGTTCTTC. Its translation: CASSPVGGGEQFF.

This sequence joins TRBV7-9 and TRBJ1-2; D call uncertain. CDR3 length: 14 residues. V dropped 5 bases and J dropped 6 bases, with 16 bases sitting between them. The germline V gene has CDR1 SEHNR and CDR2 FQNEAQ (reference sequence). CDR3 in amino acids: CASSPPVPWDGYTF. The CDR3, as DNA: TGTGCCAGCAGCCCCCCGGTCCCATGGGATGGCTACACCTTC.

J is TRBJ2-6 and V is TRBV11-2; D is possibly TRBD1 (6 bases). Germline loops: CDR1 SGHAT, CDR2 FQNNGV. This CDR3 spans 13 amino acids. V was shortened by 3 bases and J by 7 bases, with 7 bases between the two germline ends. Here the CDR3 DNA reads TGTGCCAGCAGCTTCGGGACAGCCAACGTCCTGACTTTC. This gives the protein CASSFGTANVLTF.

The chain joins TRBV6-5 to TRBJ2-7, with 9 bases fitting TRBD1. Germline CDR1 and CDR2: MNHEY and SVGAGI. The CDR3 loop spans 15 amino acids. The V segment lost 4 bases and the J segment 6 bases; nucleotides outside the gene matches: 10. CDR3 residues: CASSFVPGQGSEQYF. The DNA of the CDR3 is TGTGCCAGCAGTTTCGTACCGGGACAGGGAAGCGAGCAGTACTTC.

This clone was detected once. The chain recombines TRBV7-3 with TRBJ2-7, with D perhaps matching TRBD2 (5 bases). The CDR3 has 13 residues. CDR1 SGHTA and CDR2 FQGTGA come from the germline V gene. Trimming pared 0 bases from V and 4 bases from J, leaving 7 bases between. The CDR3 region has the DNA TGTGCCAGCAGCTTAACGGGAGAATACGAGCAGTACTTC. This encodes CASSLTGEYEQYF.

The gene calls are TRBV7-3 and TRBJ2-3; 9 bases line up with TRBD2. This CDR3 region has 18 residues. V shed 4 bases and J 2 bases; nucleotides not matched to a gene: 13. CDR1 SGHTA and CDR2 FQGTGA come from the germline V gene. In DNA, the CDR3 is TGTGCCAGCAGCTCCCCCCATGGAGTAGCGGGGGACACAGATACGCAGTATTTT. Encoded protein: CASSSPHGVAGDTDTQYF.

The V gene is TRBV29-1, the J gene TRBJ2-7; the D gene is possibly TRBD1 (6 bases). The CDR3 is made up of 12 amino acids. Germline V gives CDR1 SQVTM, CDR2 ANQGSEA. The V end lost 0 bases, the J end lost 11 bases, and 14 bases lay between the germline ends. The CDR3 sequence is CSVEDLGQQEYF. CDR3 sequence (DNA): TGCAGCGTTGAAGACCTAGGACAGCAGGAGTACTTC.

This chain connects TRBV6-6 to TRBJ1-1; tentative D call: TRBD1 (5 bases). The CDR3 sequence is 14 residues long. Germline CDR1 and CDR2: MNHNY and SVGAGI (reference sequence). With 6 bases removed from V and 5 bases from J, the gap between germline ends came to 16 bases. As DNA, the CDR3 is TGTGCCAGCAGCCGCCCCGGGGGGGGGACTGAAGCTTTCTTT. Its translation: CASSRPGGGTEAFF.

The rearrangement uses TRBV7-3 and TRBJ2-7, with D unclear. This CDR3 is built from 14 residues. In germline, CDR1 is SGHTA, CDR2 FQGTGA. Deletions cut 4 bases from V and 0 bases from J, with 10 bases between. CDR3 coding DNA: TGTGCCAGCAGCTCCCCCCCGGACTCCTACGAGCAGTACTTC. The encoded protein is CASSSPPDSYEQYF.

CDR3 coding DNA: TGCGCCAGCAGCTTGGCTTGGGGGGCTCCGTCCTACGAGCAGTACTTC. This sequence encodes CASSLAWGAPSYEQYF. V is TRBV5-1 and J is TRBJ2-7, with D perhaps being TRBD1 or TRBD2 (6 bases each). V gave up 0 bases and J gave up 1 base, with 14 bases separating them. In germline, CDR1 is SGHRS, CDR2 YFSETQ. The CDR3 loop spans 16 amino acids.

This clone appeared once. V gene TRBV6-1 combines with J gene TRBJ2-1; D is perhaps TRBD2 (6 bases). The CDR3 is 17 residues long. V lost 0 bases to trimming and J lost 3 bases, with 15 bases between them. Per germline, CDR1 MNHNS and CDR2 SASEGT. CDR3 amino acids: CASSEALREWGYNEQFF. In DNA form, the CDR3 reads TGTGCCAGCAGTGAAGCGCTCCGGGAGTGGGGCTACAATGAGCAGTTCTTC.

The CDR3 nucleotides read TGTGCCAGCAGCGAGACTAGCGGGAGGGCCGAGGAGACCCAGTACTTC. This encodes CASSETSGRAEETQYF. The chain has TRBV9 and TRBJ2-5; TRBD2 aligns across 14 bases. The V gene's germline CDR1 is SGDLS and CDR2 YYNGEE. Trimming at V came to 3 bases and at J to 5 bases, leaving 6 bases not matched to a gene. There are 16 residues in the CDR3.

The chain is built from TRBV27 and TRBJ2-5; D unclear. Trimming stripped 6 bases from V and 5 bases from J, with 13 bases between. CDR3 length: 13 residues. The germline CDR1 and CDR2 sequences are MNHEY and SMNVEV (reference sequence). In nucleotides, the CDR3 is TGTGCCAGCAGCCTCCTGGCACACGAGACCCAGTACTTC. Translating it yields CASSLLAHETQYF.

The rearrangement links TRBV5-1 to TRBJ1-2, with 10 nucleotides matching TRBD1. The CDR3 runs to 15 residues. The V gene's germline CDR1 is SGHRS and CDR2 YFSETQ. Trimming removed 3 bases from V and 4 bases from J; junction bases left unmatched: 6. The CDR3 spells CASSSGQGVVYGYTF. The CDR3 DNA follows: TGCGCCAGCAGCTCAGGACAGGGGGTGGTCTATGGCTACACCTTC.

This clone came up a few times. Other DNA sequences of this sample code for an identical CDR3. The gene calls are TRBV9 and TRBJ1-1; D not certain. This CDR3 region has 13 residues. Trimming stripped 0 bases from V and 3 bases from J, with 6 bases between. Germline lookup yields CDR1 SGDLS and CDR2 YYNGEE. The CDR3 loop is CASSVGPHTEAFF. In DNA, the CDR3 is TGTGCCAGCAGCGTAGGTCCTCACACTGAAGCTTTCTTT.

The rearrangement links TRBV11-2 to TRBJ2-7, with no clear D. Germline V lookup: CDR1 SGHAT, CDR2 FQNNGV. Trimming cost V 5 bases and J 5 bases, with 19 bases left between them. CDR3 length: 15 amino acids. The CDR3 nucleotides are TGTGCCAGCAGCCCCCCATTCTGGGGATCAGACGAGCAGTACTTC. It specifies CASSPPFWGSDEQYF.

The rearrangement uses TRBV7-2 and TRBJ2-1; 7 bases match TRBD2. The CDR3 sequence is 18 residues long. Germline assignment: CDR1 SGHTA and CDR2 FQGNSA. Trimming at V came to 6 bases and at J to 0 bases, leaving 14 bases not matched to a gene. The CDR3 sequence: CASSYWSGEGSSYNEQFF. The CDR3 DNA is TGTGCCAGCAGTTATTGGTCGGGGGAGGGGAGCTCCTACAATGAGCAGTTCTTC.

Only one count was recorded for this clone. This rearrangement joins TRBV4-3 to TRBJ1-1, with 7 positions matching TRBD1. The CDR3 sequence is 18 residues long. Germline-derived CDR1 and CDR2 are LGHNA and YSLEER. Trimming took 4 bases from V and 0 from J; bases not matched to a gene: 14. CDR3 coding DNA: TGCGCCAGCAGCCGCTCGACAGGGAAGTGGGAGATGAACACTGAAGCTTTCTTT. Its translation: CASSRSTGKWEMNTEAFF.